The entry that follows covers one T cell receptor (beta chain) sequence. These data belong to a study of shared clonotypes between healthy human individuals. The protocol was immunoSEQ multiplex PCR, while the TCRdb copy is restricted to in-frame clones and leaves out a portion. This sample has approximately 1.1 million clones, with around 78% found just once. Between the trimmed V and J ends, which lost 3 bases and 9 bases, there was a span of 8 bases. The germline gives CDR1 MRHNA, CDR2 SNTAGT. The CDR3 sequence is 11 residues long. The receptor's source is a young man in good health. Some clones in this sample may be carry-over from other donors' samples. The specimen sequenced was memory CD4+ T cells from PBMCs. The subset is: CD45RA-negative fraction. The chain links TRBV6-4 to TRBJ1-1; weak D call: TRBD1 (5 bases). This chain's CDR3 is CASSERGQAFF. CDR3 coding DNA: TGTGCCAGCAGTGAGAGGGGACAAGCTTTCTTT.